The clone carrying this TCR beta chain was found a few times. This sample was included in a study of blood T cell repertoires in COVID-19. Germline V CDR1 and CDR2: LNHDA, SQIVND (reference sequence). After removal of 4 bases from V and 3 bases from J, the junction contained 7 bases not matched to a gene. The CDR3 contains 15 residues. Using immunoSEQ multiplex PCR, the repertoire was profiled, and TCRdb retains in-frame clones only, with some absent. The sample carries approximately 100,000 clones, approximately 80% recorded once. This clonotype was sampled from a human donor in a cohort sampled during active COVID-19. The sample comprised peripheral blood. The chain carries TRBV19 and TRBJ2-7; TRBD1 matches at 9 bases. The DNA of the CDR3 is TGTGCCAGTAGTAAAAAGGACAGGGGTAACTACGAGCAGTACTTC. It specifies CASSKKDRGNYEQYF.